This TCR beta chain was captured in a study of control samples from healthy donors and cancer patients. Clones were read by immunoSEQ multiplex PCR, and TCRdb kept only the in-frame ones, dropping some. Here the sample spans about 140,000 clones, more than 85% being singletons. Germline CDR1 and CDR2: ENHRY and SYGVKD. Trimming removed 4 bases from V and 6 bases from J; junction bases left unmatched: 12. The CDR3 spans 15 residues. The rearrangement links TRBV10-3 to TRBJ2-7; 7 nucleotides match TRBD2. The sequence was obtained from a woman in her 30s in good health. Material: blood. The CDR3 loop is CAISAEAAGDGEQYF. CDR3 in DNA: TGTGCCATCAGTGCCGAGGCGGCGGGAGATGGCGAGCAGTACTTC.